This T cell receptor (beta chain) stems from a study of CD8 T cells in ankylosing spondylitis. General observations from the study: In ankylosing spondylitis blood, a motif of several highly homologous TCR beta variants appeared characteristic.

Comments on this clonotype: Its target is not known.

Each CDR3 protein is one row after TCRdb ran MiXCR on the 5' RACE reads. Found here are 100,000 or so distinct CDR3 sequences, roughly 8.5% of them singletons; the top ten hold about 30%. Trimming cost V 4 bases and J 7 bases; bases outside gene matches: 7. Germline V gives CDR1 SNHLY, CDR2 FYNNEI. This CDR3 region has 14 residues. This clonotype originated in a male donor with ankylosing spondylitis. The chain carries TRBV2 and TRBJ2-1, with TRBD2 identical over 7 bases. Sequences were obtained from blood, either unsorted or a sorted T cell fraction (not recorded which). This CDR3 is CASSGGGWENEQFF. DNA for the CDR3: TGTGCCAGCAGTGGGGGGGGTTGGGAGAATGAGCAGTTCTTC.